What follows are 11 T cell receptor beta chains derived from one specimen sequenced in a study of T cells in Graves' hyperthyroidism and ophthalmopathy. RNA transcripts served as the template for amplifying TCR beta CDR3 regions. An initial round of RT-PCR targeting the TCR CDR3 relied on the HTBI primer set. TCRdb called the multiplex PCR reads again in MiXCR, with one record for every CDR3 protein. The sample lists 45,000 to 60,000 distinct CDR3 sequences; about 50% were seen once. The sequencing input was blood. These receptors were collected from a woman aged 25 to 45 with Graves' ophthalmopathy.

This clonotype was detected ten times or more. This chain links TRBV20-1 with TRBJ1-2; 8 nucleotides agree with TRBD1. V gave up 0 bases and J gave up 5 bases; unmatched junction bases: 5. Germline CDR1 DFQATT, CDR2 SNEGSKA (reference sequence). CDR3 length: 14 amino acids. The DNA for the CDR3 is TGCAGTGCTAGAGACTACAGGGGGGGTTATGGCTACACCTTC. Amino acid sequence: CSARDYRGGYGYTF.

Comment on this clonotype: A much larger clone is a single base away; this may be a read error. This chain links TRBV2 with TRBJ1-5, with TRBD1 as a possible D gene (5 bases). Per germline, CDR1 SNHLY and CDR2 FYNNEI. The ends were cut back, 4 bases at V and 7 bases at J, with 14 bases in the middle. The length of the CDR3 is 14 residues. The CDR3 region has the DNA TGTGCCAGCAGTGCCGCTCTCGAGGGGCAGCCCCAGCATTTT. Translated: CASSAALEGQPQHF.

This clonotype qualifies as medium-sized. V and J are TRBV24-1 and TRBJ1-1; maybe TRBD1 (5 bases). Germline loops: CDR1 KGHDR, CDR2 SFDVKD. The ends were cut back, 3 bases at V and 7 bases at J, with 11 bases in the middle. The CDR3 is made up of 13 amino acids. Here the CDR3 DNA reads TGTGCCACCAGTGATATGAAGGGACTTGAAGCTTTCTTT. Its translation: CATSDMKGLEAFF.

This clonotype was picked up many times. In nucleotides, the CDR3 is TGTGCCAGCAGTGCCGGGGACGGGGTACAGCCCCAGCATTTT. Its translation: CASSAGDGVQPQHF. The V gene is TRBV2, the J gene TRBJ1-5, with a possible D match to TRBD1 (5 bases). The V gene's germline CDR1 is SNHLY and CDR2 FYNNEI. Trimming took 4 bases from V and 7 from J, leaving 14 bases between them. The CDR3 has 14 residues.

With respect to this clonotype: The junction and the germline gene differ at one end; a read error may be behind it. The gene calls are TRBV7-6 and TRBJ2-1, with D possibly TRBD1 on 6 matching bases. The CDR3 runs to 16 residues. CDR1 SGHVS and CDR2 FNYEAQ come from the germline V gene. CDR3 nucleotides: TGTGCCAGCAGCCCCAGGGGTACCTACAGAAACAATGAGCAGCTCTTC. This gives the protein CASSPRGTYRNNEQLF.

The chain has TRBV2 and TRBJ2-3, with 11 bases lining up with TRBD2. Trimming at V came to 0 bases and at J to 0 bases, leaving 8 bases not matched to a gene. Germline CDR1 and CDR2: SNHLY and FYNNEI. This CDR3 region has 19 residues. The CDR3, as DNA: TGTGCCAGCAGTGAAGCTAGCGGGAGGGCGTATACTAGCACAGATACGCAGTATTTT. This gives the protein CASSEASGRAYTSTDTQYF.

This clonotype occurred a few times. The chain is built from TRBV10-3 and TRBJ2-3, with a tentative D call TRBD2 (5 bases). V was clipped by 3 bases and J by 11 bases, with 21 bases between them. The V gene's germline CDR1 is ENHRY and CDR2 SYGVKD. The CDR3 loop spans 15 amino acids. The chain's CDR3 is CAISDPGVHYNEQYF. DNA of the CDR3: TGTGCCATCAGTGATCCCGGGGTCCACTACAATGAGCAGTATTTT.

This clonotype turned up a few times. Given the absence of the conserved phenylalanine or tryptophan at the CDR3 end, a read error is likely. The V gene is TRBV28, the J gene TRBJ1-1; TRBD1 matches 9 bases. The CDR3 spans 12 residues. Per the germline V gene, CDR1 is MDHEN and CDR2 is SYDVKM. The V and J ends lost 6 bases and 4 bases, in that order; junction bases with no gene match: 0. The CDR3 here is CASRGQGTEAFL. The DNA for the CDR3 is TGTGCCAGCAGGGGACAGGGCACTGAAGCTTTCTTG.

The chain recombines TRBV11-2 with TRBJ2-7; 10 nucleotides line up with TRBD2. CDR3 length: 14 residues. Trimming at V came to 6 bases and at J to 2 bases, leaving 4 bases not matched to a gene. Germline V gene sequence: CDR1 SGHAT, CDR2 FQNNGV. The CDR3 DNA follows: TGTGCCAGCAGTCTGGGACTAGCGACCTACGAGCAGTACTTC. Its protein product is CASSLGLATYEQYF.

This clonotype has at least ten counts. This chain links TRBV6-5 with TRBJ2-7, with a possible D match to TRBD1 (6 bases). Trimming took off 0 bases at V and 6 bases at J, with 9 bases between the two ends. The CDR3 runs to 13 residues. The germline V gene encodes CDR1 MNHEY and CDR2 SVGAGI. CDR3 in amino acids: CASSYSTRGEQYF. The DNA of the CDR3 is TGTGCCAGCAGTTACTCTACCAGGGGCGAGCAGTACTTC.

The chain is built from TRBV10-1 and TRBJ2-5; weak D call: TRBD2 (5 bases). Germline CDR1 WNHNN, CDR2 SYGVQD (reference sequence). The CDR3 has 12 amino acids. Trimming pared 11 bases from V and 9 bases from J, leaving 19 bases between. CDR3 in DNA: TGCGCCGGCTCGGGTGGAGGTCGGGCCCAGTACTTC. This sequence encodes CAGSGGGRAQYF.